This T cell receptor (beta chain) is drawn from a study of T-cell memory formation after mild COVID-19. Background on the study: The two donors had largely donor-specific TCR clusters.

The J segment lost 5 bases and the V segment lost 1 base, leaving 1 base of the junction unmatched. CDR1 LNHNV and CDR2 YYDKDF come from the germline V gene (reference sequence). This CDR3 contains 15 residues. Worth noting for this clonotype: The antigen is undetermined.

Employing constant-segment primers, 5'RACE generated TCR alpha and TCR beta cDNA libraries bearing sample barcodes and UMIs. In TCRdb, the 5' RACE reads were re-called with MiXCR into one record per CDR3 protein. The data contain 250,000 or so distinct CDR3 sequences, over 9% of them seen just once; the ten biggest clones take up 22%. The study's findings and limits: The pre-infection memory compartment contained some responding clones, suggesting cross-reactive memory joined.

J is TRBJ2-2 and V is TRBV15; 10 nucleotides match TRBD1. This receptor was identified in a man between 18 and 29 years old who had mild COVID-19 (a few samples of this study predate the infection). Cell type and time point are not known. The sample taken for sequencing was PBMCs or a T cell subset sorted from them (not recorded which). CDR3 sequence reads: CATSRGQGATGELFF. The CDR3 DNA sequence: TGTGCCACCAGCAGAGGACAGGGGGCGACCGGGGAGCTGTTTTTT. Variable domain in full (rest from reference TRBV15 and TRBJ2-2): DAMVIQNPRYQVTQFGKPVTLSCSQTLNHNVMYWYQQKSSQAPKLLFHYYDKDFNNEADTPDNFQSRRPNTSFCFLDIRSPGLGDTAMYLCATSRGQGATGELFFGEGSRLTVL.